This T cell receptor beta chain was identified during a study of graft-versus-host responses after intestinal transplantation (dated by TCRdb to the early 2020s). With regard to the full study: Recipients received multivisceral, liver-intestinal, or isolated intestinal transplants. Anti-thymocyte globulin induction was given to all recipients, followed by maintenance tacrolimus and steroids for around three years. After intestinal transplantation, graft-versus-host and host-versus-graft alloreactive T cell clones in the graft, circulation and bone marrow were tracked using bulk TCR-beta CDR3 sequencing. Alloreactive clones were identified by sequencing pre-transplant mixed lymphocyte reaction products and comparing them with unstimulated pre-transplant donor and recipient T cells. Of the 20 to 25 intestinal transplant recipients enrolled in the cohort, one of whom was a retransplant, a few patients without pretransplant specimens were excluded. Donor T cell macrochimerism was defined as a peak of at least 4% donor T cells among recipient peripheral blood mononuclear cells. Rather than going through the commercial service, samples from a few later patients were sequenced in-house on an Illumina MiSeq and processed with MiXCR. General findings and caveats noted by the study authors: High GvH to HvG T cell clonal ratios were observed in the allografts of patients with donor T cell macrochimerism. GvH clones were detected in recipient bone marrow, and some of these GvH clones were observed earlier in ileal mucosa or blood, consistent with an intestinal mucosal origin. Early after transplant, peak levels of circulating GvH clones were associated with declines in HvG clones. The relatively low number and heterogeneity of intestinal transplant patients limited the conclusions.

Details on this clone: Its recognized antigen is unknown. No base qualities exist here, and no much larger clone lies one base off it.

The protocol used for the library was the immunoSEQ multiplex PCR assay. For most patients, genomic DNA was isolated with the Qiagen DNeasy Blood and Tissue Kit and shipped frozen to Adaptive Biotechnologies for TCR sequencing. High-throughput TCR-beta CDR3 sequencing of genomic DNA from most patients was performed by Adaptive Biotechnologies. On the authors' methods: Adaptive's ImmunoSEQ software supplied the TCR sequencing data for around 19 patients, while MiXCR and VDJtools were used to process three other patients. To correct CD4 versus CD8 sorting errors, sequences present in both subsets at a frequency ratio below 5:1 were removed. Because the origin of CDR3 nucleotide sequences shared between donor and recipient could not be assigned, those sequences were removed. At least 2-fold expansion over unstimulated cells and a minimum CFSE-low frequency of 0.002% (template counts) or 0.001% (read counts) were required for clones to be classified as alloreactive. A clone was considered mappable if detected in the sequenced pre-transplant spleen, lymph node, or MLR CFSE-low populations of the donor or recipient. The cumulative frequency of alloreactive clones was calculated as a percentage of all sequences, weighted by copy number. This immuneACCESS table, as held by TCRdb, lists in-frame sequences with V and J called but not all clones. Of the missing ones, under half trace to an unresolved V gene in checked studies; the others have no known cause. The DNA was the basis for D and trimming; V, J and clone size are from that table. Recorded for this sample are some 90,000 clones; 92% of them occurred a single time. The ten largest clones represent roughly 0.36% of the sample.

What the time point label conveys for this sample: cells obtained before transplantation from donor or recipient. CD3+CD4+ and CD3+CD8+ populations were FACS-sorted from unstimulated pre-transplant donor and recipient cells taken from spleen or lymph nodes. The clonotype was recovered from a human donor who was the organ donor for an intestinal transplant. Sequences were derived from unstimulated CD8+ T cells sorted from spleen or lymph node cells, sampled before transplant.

The CDR3 corresponds to CASGTVLNEKLFF. The DNA is as follows: TGTGCCAGCGGAACAGTTCTGAATGAAAAACTGTTTTTT. The rearranged segments are TRBV2 and TRBJ1-4; too little of a D gene remains to name it. V gives up 8 bases and J gives up 5 bases, and the segment between their germline ends measures 12 bases. From the germline V gene, CDR1 is SNHLY and CDR2 is FYNNEI. The CDR3 covers 13 residues, taking in both the cysteine and the phenylalanine. Only the CDR3 DNA is retained, 39 bases long and in frame from the first base.